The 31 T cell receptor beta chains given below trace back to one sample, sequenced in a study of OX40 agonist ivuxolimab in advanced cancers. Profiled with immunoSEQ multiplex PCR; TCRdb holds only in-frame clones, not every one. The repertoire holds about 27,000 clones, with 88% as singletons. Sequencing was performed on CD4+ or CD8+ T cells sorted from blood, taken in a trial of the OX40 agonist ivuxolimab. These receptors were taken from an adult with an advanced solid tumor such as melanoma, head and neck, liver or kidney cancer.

The CDR3 DNA is TGTGCCAGCAGCGTAGAGTGGTACCAAGAGACCCAGTACTTC. Translated: CASSVEWYQETQYF. The gene calls are TRBV9 and TRBJ2-5; no clear D. Looked up from germline, CDR1 is SGDLS and CDR2 is YYNGEE. Trimming shortened V by 0 bases and J by 0 bases, and 6 bases separated the two germline ends. This CDR3 is 14 amino acids long.

CDR3 DNA: TGCGCCAGCAGCCAGCGGGAAAGGGGCTACAATGAGCAGTTCTTC. The encoded protein is CASSQRERGYNEQFF. The J gene is TRBJ2-1, the V gene TRBV4-1; tentatively, D is TRBD2 (6 bases). CDR1 and CDR2 from the germline V gene are MGHRA and YSYEKL. The CDR3 extends over 15 amino acids. V was shortened by 3 bases and J by 3 bases, with 12 bases between the two germline ends.

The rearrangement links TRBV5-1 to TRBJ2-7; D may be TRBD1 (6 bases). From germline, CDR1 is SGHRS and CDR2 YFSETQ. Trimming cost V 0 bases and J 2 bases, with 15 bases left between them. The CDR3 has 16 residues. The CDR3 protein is CASSLALDSLTYEQYF. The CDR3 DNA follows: TGCGCCAGCAGCTTGGCTTTGGACAGCCTGACCTACGAGCAGTACTTC.

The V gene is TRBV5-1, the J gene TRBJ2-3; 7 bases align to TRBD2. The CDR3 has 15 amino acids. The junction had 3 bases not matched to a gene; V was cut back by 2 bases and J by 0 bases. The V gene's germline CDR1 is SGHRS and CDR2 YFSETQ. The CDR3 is CASSFNGGSTDTQYF. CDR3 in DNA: TGCGCCAGCAGCTTTAACGGGGGGAGCACAGATACGCAGTATTTT.

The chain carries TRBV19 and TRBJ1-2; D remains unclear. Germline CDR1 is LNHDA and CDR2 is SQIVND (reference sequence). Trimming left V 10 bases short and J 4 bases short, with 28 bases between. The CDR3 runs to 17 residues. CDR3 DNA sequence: TGTGCCACCTCTCCCTCGCTTGCGTCCGGGTCGGTCTATGGCTACACCTTC. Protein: CATSPSLASGSVYGYTF.

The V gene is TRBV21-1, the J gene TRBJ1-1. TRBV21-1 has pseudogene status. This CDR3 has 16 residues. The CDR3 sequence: CASSKVVGGWNTEAFF. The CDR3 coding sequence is TGTGCCAGCAGCAAAGTCGTCGGAGGGTGGAACACTGAAGCTTTCTTT.

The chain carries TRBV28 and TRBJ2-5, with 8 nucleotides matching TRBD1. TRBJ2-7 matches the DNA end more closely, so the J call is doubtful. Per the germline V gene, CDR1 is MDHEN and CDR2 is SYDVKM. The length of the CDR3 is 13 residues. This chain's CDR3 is CASSLGQVYEQYF. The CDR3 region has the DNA TGTGCCAGCAGTTTGGGACAGGTCTACGAGCAGTACTTC.

CDR3 nucleotides: TGTGCCAGCAGCCAAGATCCGTTCTCTGGAAACACCATATATTTT. Its protein product is CASSQDPFSGNTIYF. This chain links TRBV4-2 with TRBJ1-3; no definite D call. Per germline, CDR1 LGHNA and CDR2 YNFKEQ. The CDR3 runs 15 residues. Trimming cost V 0 bases and J 0 bases, with 6 bases left between them.

DNA for the CDR3: TGTGCCAGCAGTCCCGGGACATCGGGAACCGGGGAGCTGTTTTTT. Translating it yields CASSPGTSGTGELFF. This chain links TRBV6-5 with TRBJ2-2; D possibly corresponds to TRBD1 (6 bases). The CDR3 is made up of 15 amino acids. Trimming cost V 5 bases and J 5 bases, with 15 bases left between them. Germline loops: CDR1 MNHEY, CDR2 SVGAGI.

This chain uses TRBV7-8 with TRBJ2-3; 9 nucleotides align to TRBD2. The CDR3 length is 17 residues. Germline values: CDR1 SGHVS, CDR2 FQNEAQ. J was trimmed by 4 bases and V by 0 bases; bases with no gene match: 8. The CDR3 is CASSLAFAGGPADTQYF. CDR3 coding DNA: TGTGCCAGCAGCTTAGCGTTTGCGGGGGGGCCCGCAGATACGCAGTATTTT.

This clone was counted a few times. This CDR3 is CASSQAGTSTNSPLHF. CDR3 nucleotide sequence: TGTGCCAGCAGCCAAGCTGGGACAAGTACCAATTCACCCCTCCACTTT. The gene calls are TRBV4-2 and TRBJ1-6; possibly TRBD1 for D (6 bases). The CDR3 runs to 16 residues. V lost 1 base to trimming and J lost 7 bases, with 14 bases between them. Germline-derived CDR1 and CDR2 are LGHNA and YNFKEQ.

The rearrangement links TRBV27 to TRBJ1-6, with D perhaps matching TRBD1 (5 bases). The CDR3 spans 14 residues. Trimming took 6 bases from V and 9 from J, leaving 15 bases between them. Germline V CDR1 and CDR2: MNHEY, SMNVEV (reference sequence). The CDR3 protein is CASRLTGGVSPLHF. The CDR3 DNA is TGTGCCAGCAGGCTCACGGGGGGTGTTTCACCCCTCCACTTT.

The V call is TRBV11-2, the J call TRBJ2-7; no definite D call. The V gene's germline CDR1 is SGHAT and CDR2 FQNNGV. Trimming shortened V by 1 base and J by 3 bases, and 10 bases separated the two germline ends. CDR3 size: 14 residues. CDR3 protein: CASSLGPGIYEQYF. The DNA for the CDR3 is TGTGCCAGCAGCTTAGGACCGGGCATCTACGAGCAGTACTTC. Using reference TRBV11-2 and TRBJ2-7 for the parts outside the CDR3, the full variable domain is EAGVAQSPRYKIIEKRQSVAFWCNPISGHATLYWYQQILGQGPKLLIQFQNNGVVDDSQLPKDRFSAERLKGVDSTLKIQPAKLEDSAVYLCASSLGPGIYEQYFGPGTRLTVT.

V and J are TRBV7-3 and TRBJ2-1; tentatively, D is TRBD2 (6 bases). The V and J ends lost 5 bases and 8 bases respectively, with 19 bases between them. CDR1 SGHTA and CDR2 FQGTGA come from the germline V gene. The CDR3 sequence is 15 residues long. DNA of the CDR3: TGTGCCAGCAGCGGGCAAGCGGGCCCCTTGGATGAGCAGTTCTTC. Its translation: CASSGQAGPLDEQFF.

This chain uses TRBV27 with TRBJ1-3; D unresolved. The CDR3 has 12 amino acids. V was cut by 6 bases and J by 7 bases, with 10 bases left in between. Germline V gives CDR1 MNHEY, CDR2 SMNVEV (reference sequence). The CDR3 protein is CASRGLGNTIYF. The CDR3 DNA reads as TGTGCCAGCAGAGGCCTTGGTAACACCATATATTTT.

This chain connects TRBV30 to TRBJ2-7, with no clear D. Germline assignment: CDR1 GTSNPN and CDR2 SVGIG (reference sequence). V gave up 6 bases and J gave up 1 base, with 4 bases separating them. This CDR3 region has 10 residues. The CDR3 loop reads CACESYEQYF. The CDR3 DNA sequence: TGTGCCTGTGAATCCTACGAGCAGTACTTC.

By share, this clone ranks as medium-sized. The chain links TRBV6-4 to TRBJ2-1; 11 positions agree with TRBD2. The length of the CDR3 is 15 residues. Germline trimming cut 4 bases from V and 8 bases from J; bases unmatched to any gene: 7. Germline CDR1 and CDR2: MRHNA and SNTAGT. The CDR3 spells CASSATSGSSHEQFF. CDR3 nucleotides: TGTGCCAGCAGTGCCACTAGCGGGAGTTCACATGAGCAGTTCTTC.

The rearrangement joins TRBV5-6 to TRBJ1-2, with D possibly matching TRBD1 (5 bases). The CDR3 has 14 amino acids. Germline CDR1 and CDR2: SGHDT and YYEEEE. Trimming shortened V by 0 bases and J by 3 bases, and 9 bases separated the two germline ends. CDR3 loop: CASSLAGTDYGYTF. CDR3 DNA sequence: TGTGCCAGCAGCTTGGCTGGGACTGACTATGGCTACACCTTC.

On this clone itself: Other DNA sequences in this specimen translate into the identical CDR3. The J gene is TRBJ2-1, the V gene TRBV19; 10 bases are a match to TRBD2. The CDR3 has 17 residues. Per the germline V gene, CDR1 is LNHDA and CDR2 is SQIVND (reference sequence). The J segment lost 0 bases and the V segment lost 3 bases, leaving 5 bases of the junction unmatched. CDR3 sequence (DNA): TGTGCCAGTAGTATCACTAGCGGGGATAGCTCCTACAATGAGCAGTTCTTC. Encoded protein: CASSITSGDSSYNEQFF.

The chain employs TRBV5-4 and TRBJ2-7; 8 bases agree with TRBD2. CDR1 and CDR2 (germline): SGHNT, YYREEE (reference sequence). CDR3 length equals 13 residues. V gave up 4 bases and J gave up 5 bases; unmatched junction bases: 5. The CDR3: CASSDGLADEQYF. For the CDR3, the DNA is TGTGCCAGCAGCGACGGACTAGCCGACGAGCAGTACTTC.

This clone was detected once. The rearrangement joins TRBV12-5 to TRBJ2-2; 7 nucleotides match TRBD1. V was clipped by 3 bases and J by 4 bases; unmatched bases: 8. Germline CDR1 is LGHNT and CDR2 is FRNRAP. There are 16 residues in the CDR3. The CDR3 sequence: CASGFSTGSSTGELFF. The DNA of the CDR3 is TGTGCTAGTGGTTTTTCGACAGGGAGTAGCACCGGGGAGCTGTTTTTT.

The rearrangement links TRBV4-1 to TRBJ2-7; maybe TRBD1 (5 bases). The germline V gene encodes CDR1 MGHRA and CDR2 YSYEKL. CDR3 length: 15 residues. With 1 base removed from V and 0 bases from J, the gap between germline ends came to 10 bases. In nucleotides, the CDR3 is TGCGCCAGCAGCCAAGCAACAGGCCCCTCCTACGAGCAGTACTTC. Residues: CASSQATGPSYEQYF.

In DNA, the CDR3 is TGTGCCAGCTCACCACCGTCCAAAACAGGGGCCTCTGGAAACACCATATATTTT. This encodes CASSPPSKTGASGNTIYF. The V and J genes are TRBV18 and TRBJ1-3; 7 bases align to TRBD1. Germline values: CDR1 KGHSH, CDR2 LQKENI. V shed 0 bases and J 0 bases; nucleotides not matched to a gene: 8. CDR3 length: 18 residues. The full variable domain, its missing parts supplied by reference TRBV18 and TRBJ1-3, is NAGVMQNPRHLVRRRGQEARLRCSPMKGHSHVYWYRQLPEEGLKFMVYLQKENIIDESGMPKERFSAEFPKEGPSILRIQQVVRGDSAAYFCASSPPSKTGASGNTIYFGEGSWLTVV.

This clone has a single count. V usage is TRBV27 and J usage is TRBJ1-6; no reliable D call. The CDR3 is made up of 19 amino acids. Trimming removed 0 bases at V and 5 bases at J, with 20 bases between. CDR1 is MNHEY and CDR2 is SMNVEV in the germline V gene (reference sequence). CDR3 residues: CASSLSWELGIFDNSPLHF. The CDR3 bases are TGTGCCAGCAGTTTATCCTGGGAGCTGGGGATATTCGATAATTCACCCCTCCACTTT.

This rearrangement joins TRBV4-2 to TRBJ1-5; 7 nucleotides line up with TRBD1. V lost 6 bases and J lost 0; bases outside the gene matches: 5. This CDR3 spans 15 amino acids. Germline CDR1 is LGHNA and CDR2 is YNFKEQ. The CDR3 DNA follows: TGTGCCAGCAGTACCGGGACAGATAGCAATCAGCCCCAGCATTTT. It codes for CASSTGTDSNQPQHF.

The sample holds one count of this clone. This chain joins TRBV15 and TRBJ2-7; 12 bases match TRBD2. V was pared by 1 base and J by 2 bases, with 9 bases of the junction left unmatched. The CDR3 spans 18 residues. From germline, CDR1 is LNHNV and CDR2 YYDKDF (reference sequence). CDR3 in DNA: TGTGCCACCAGCAGAGTAGGTGGGCTAGCGGGAGGGCCCTACGAGCAGTACTTC. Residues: CATSRVGGLAGGPYEQYF. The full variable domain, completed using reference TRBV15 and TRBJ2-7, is DAMVIQNPRYQVTQFGKPVTLSCSQTLNHNVMYWYQQKSSQAPKLLFHYYDKDFNNEADTPDNFQSRRPNTSFCFLDIRSPGLGDTAMYLCATSRVGGLAGGPYEQYFGPGTRLTVT.

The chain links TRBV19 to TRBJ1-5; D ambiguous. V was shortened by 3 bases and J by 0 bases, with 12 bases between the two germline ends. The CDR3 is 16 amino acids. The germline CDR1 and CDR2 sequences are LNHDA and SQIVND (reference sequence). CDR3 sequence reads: CASSIFGDYSNQPQHF. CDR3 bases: TGTGCCAGTAGTATTTTCGGGGATTATAGCAATCAGCCCCAGCATTTT.

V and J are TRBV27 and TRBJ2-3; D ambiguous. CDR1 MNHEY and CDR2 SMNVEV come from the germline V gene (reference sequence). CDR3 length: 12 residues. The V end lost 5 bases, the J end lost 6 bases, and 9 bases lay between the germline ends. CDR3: CASSPLSDTQYF. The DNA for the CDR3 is TGTGCCAGCAGTCCGTTATCCGATACGCAGTATTTT.

CDR3 sequence reads: CASSVELAGADTQYF. CDR3 bases: TGTGCCAGCAGCGTAGAACTAGCGGGGGCAGATACGCAGTATTTT. The chain recombines TRBV9 with TRBJ2-3; 11 bases fit TRBD2. Germline assignment: CDR1 SGDLS and CDR2 YYNGEE. The CDR3 is 15 amino acids. Trimming cost V 0 bases and J 4 bases; bases outside gene matches: 1. The variable domain in full, with the rest retrieved from reference TRBV9 and TRBJ2-3, is DSGVTQTPKHLITATGQRVTLRCSPRSGDLSVYWYQQSLDQGLQFLIQYYNGEERAKGNILERFSAQQFPDLHSELNLSSLELGDSALYFCASSVELAGADTQYFGPGTRLTVL.

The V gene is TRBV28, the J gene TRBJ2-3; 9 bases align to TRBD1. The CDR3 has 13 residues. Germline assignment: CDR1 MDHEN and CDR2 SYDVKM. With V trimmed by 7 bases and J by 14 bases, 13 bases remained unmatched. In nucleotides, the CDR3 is TGTGCCAGCACAGCTCCGGGACAGGGAACGTTGTATTTT. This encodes CASTAPGQGTLYF.

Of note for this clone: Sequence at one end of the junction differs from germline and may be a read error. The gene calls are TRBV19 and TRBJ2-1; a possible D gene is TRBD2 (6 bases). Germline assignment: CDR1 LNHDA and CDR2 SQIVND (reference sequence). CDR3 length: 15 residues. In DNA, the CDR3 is TGTGCCAGCAGTATAGAAGGAGGGCGATACAATGAGCAGTTCTTC. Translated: CASSIEGGRYNEQFF.